This T cell receptor (beta chain) comes out of a study of blood T cell repertoires in COVID-19. The germline V gene has CDR1 LGHNA and CDR2 YNFKEQ. This CDR3 has 14 residues. Germline trimming cut 0 bases from V and 11 bases from J; bases unmatched to any gene: 8. Measured with immunoSEQ multiplex PCR; TCRdb has only the in-frame clones, and not every one. The sample holds about 370,000 clones, around nine tenths seen once. Sequenced sample: PBMCs or T cells enriched from blood (not recorded which). The source of this sequence is a woman in her 30s who had recovered from COVID-19. The chain couples TRBV4-2 to TRBJ2-3, with 7 bases fitting TRBD2. The CDR3 region has the DNA TGTGCCAGCAGCCAAGATCGAGGACTAGAACGGCAGTATTTT. Residues: CASSQDRGLERQYF.